This paragraph reports one T cell receptor (beta chain). Its cognate antigen is unknown. This specimen comes from a study of CD8+ T cells in alopecia areata. In the study overall: Tofacitinib administration persisted for 6 to 18 months, succeeded by 6 months off drug.

Investigators isolated RNA and reverse transcribed it into cDNA to act as the sequencing template. Generated by immunoSEQ multiplex PCR, the TCRdb table keeps only in-frame clones and is missing some. The sample lists hundreds of thousands of clones; around 62% were seen once. Germline CDR1 and CDR2: SGHRS and YFSETQ. The CDR3 loop spans 17 amino acids. V lost 4 bases and J lost 1, with 20 bases in between. The researchers isolated CD4+ and CD8+ T cells from PBMCs by sorting. The study, taken as a whole, reports: Compared with mice, patients displayed less clear TCR sharing, possibly for HLA-related reasons. Greater clonality was observed in lesional scalp samples, especially alopecia totalis/universalis, versus normal scalp.

This sequence originates from a human donor with alopecia areata. The starting material was CD4+ T cells sorted from blood, obtained at week 0. This chain connects TRBV5-1 to TRBJ1-1; D call uncertain. Written as DNA, the CDR3 is TGCGCCAGCAGCCCACCCCGAGGTGGCGGTGGGAACACTGAAGCTTTCTTT. This sequence encodes CASSPPRGGGGNTEAFF.